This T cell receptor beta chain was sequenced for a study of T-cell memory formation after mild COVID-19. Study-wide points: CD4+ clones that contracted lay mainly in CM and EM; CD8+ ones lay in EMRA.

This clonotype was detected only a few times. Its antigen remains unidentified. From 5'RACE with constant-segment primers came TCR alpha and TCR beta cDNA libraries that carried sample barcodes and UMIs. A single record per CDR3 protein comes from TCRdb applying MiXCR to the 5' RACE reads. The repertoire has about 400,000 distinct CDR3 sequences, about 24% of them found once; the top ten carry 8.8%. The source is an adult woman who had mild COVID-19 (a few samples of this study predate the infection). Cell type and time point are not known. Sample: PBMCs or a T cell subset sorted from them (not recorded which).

The CDR3 sequence: CASSQSTGSYNEQFF. In DNA, the CDR3 is TGTGCCAGCAGTCAATCGACAGGGTCCTACAATGAGCAGTTCTTC. The chain is built from TRBV6-6 and TRBJ2-1; the match to TRBD1 covers 7 bases. V trimming: 5 bases; J trimming: 1 base; junction bases outside the gene matches: 5. CDR3 length: 15 residues. Germline V CDR1 and CDR2: MNHNY, SVGAGI (reference sequence).